This is a list of T cell receptor beta chains from one sample in a study of T cell responses to AZD1222 COVID-19 vaccine. Using immunoSEQ multiplex PCR, the repertoire was profiled, and TCRdb retains in-frame clones only, with some absent. Found here are 160,000 or so clones, 88% of them singletons; the top ten hold 6.9%. Sequenced here: peripheral blood, sampled after recovery from COVID-19. These receptor sequences come from an adult who had recovered from COVID-19. Each CDR3 is given with its conserved first and last residue. A D gene is named only where the DNA matches it firmly. Expanded clones are given a class, and other clones once, few, many or no size at all.

abundance,j_gene,d_gene,v_gene,CDR3aa,CDR3nt
.,TRBJ1-1,.,TRBV10-3,CAIRTVGNTEAFF,TGTGCCATCAGGACGGTGGGGAACACTGAAGCTTTCTTT
.,TRBJ1-1,.,TRBV12-3/TRBV12-4,CASSRQRYTEAFF,TGTGCCAGCAGTCGACAGAGATACACTGAAGCTTTCTTT
.,TRBJ2-5,.,TRBV5-1,CASSLGEETQYF,TGCGCCAGCAGCTTGGGAGAGGAGACCCAGTACTTC
.,TRBJ1-2,.,TRBV28,CASSSPRGYTF,TGTGCCAGCAGTTCACCGCGAGGCTACACCTTC
.,TRBJ1-1,.,TRBV6-1,CASSERGKRTEAFF,TGTGCCAGCAGTGAACGGGGGAAGAGGACTGAAGCTTTCTTT
few,TRBJ2-7,TRBD1,TRBV6-5,CASSNPGQNYEQYF,TGTGCCAGCTCCAATCCGGGACAGAACTACGAGCAGTACTTC
.,TRBJ1-2,TRBD1,TRBV7-2,CASSSSQGLPGYTF,TGTGCCAGCAGCTCGTCACAGGGGCTCCCTGGCTACACCTTC
.,TRBJ2-5,TRBD2,TRBV6-2/TRBV6-3,CASSYGTSWETQYF,TGTGCCAGCAGTTACGGGACTAGCTGGGAGACCCAGTACTTC
.,TRBJ2-4,.,TRBV19,CASRIDSQGNIQYF,TGTGCCAGTAGAATTGATTCGCAGGGCAACATTCAGTACTTC
.,TRBJ2-5,TRBD2,TRBV3-1/TRBV3-2,CASSQMGTRGLQETQYF,TGTGCCAGCAGCCAGATGGGGACTAGGGGCTTACAAGAGACCCAGTACTTC
.,TRBJ1-6,.,TRBV2,CASSGTKGPLMVGSPLHF,TGTGCCAGCAGCGGGACAAAGGGGCCGCTCATGGTTGGGTCACCCCTCCACTTT
.,TRBJ2-7,TRBD1,TRBV3-1/TRBV3-2,CASSQETGPPYEQYF,TGTGCCAGCAGCCAAGAGACAGGGCCACCCTACGAGCAGTACTTC
.,TRBJ1-5,.,TRBV19,CASRYLGNQPQHF,TGTGCCAGTAGATATCTCGGGAATCAGCCCCAGCATTTT
.,TRBJ2-7,.,TRBV29-1,CSVARGGSYEQYF,TGCAGCGTTGCGAGGGGCGGCTCCTACGAGCAGTACTTC
.,TRBJ1-5,.,TRBV6-2/TRBV6-3,CASSYFLGNQPQHF,TGTGCCAGCAGTTACTTTTTGGGGAATCAGCCCCAGCATTTT
.,TRBJ2-7,.,TRBV5-6,CASSPSGEVYEQYF,TGTGCCAGCAGCCCCTCCGGGGAAGTCTACGAGCAGTACTTC
once,TRBJ1-5,.,TRBV28,CASSLSKNQRNSNQPQHF,TGTGCCAGCAGTCTATCAAAGAATCAGAGAAATAGCAATCAGCCCCAGCATTTT
once,TRBJ2-1,TRBD1,TRBV5-1,CASSSGQPFNEQFF,TGCGCCAGCAGCTCGGGACAGCCTTTCAATGAGCAGTTCTTC
.,TRBJ1-3,.,TRBV24-1,CATSDSGGSTIYF,TGTGCCACCAGTGATTCCGGGGGAAGCACCATATATTTT
.,TRBJ2-7,.,TRBV16,CASSRVGVEQYF,TGTGCCAGCAGCAGGGTAGGTGTCGAGCAGTACTTC
.,TRBJ1-2,.,TRBV6-6,CASTSVGEDGYTF,TGTGCCAGCACCTCCGTTGGGGAGGATGGCTACACCTTC
.,TRBJ2-2,TRBD1,TRBV7-7,CASSPTGAGELFF,TGTGCCAGCAGCCCTACAGGGGCCGGGGAGCTGTTTTTT
once,TRBJ2-2,.,TRBV7-7,CASSLVAASNTGELFF,TGTGCTAGCAGCTTAGTTGCGGCTTCGAACACCGGGGAGCTGTTTTTT
.,TRBJ1-2,.,TRBV7-9,CATDSKIQGNYGYTF,TGTGCCACTGACTCTAAAATCCAGGGGAACTATGGCTACACCTTC
once,TRBJ2-5,.,TRBV4-1,CASSQEDRGFETQYF,TGCGCCAGCAGCCAGGAGGACCGGGGGTTTGAGACCCAGTACTTC
.,TRBJ2-2,TRBD1,TRBV6-6,CASSYRTGSTGELFF,TGTGCCAGCAGTTATCGGACAGGGTCAACCGGGGAGCTGTTTTTT
.,TRBJ2-2,TRBD2,TRBV13,CASSLSSGGAIGELFF,TGTGCCAGCAGCTTATCCAGCGGGGGGGCAATCGGGGAGCTGTTTTTT
.,TRBJ2-7,.,TRBV27,CASISRISYEQYF,TGTGCCAGCATTTCGCGGATCTCCTACGAGCAGTACTTC
.,TRBJ1-6,TRBD1,TRBV2,CATRRDSSNSPLHF,TGTGCCACCAGGAGGGACAGTAGTAATTCACCCCTCCACTTT
once,TRBJ2-7,.,TRBV4-3,CASSQEVRRDEQYF,TGCGCCAGCAGCCAAGAGGTTCGCAGGGACGAGCAGTACTTC
.,TRBJ2-2,TRBD2,TRBV19,CASSIPPTSGEGTGELFF,TGTGCCAGTAGTATCCCTCCGACTAGCGGGGAAGGAACCGGGGAGCTGTTTTTT
.,TRBJ1-2,.,TRBV19,CASSTSGGVGYGYTF,TGTGCCAGTAGTACGTCCGGGGGTGTCGGCTATGGCTACACCTTC